This TCR beta chain was recorded in a study of patients and donors after allogeneic stem cell transplantation. This clonotype has ten or more counts. Trimming cost V 7 bases and J 3 bases; bases outside gene matches: 8. The germline V gene encodes CDR1 SGHRS and CDR2 YFSETQ. This CDR3 spans 14 amino acids. TCRdb redid the calling of the RT-PCR reads with MiXCR, one entry per CDR3 protein. The sample yields tens of thousands of distinct CDR3 sequences, about 5% seen once. The sample consisted of blood, either unsorted or a sorted T cell fraction (not recorded which). This TCR was recovered from a human donor who was either an allogeneic HSCT recipient or a stem cell or donor lymphocyte infusion donor (not recorded which). It is not recorded whose cells these are; they may come from a transplant donor. This sequence joins TRBV5-1 and TRBJ2-5, with 8 bases that match TRBD1. CDR3: CASERTGSKETQYF. Here the CDR3 DNA reads TGCGCCAGCGAACGGACAGGGTCAAAAGAGACCCAGTACTTC. The entire variable domain, with the rest obtained from reference TRBV5-1 and TRBJ2-5, is as follows: KAGVTQTPRYLIKTRGQQVTLSCSPISGHRSVSWYQQTPGQGLQFLFEYFSETQRNKGNFPGRFSGRQFSNSRSEMNVSTLELGDSALYLCASERTGSKETQYFGPGTRLLVL.